Sequencing of this T cell receptor beta chain was carried out in a study of blood T cell repertoires in COVID-19. The wider study: Sites in the United States, Italy and Spain provided acute and convalescent COVID-19 samples. PBMCs, B-cell-depleted T cells, or T cells provided the cDNA or gDNA that made up the material.

Under the authors' procedure: Amplification of reference gene primers provided the estimated nucleated cell counts. Method: immunoSEQ multiplex PCR; TCRdb's copy keeps in-frame clones and lacks some. The V and J calls and the clone size are those of that table, but D and trimming were determined from the DNA. The top ten hold 8% to 13% of the sample, which has some 370,000 clones, 87% seen once. Enrolled during active infection, Seattle patients were then followed longitudinally. The CDR3 spans 14 residues. With V trimmed by 7 bases and J by 3 bases, 8 bases remained unmatched. Germline V gene data show CDR1 as SNHLY and CDR2 as FYNNEI.

Sequencing used peripheral blood. The V call is TRBV2, the J call TRBJ1-2; 7 bases are shared with TRBD1. This TCR was sampled from a woman younger than 45 with COVID-19, enrolled during active disease. The CDR3 region is CASIRGGYDYGYTF. CDR3 sequence (DNA): TGTGCCAGCATAAGAGGGGGCTACGACTATGGCTACACCTTC.